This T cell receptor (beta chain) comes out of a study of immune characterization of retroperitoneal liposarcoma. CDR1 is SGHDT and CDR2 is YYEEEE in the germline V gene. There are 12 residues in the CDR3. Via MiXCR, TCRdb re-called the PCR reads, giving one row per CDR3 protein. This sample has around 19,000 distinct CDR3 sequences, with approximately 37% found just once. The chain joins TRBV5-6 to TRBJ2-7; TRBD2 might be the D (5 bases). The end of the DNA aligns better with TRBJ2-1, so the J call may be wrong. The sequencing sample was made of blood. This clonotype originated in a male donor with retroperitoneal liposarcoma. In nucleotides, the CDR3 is TGTGCCAGCGATCGGGGTAGCGATGAGCAGTTCTTC. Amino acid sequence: CASDRGSDEQFF.